The clone carrying this T cell receptor beta chain was picked up one time. The entry originates in a study of T cell clonotyping in hematopoietic cell transplantation. Germline lookup yields CDR1 MDHEN and CDR2 SYDVKM. The CDR3 runs 16 residues. V shed 5 bases and J shed 0 bases, with 16 bases lying between them. The data were produced by immunoSEQ multiplex PCR, yet TCRdb's version contains in-frame clones alone and is incomplete. The table has nearly 70,000 clones, 94% seen once. This sequence was found in a man aged 50 to 59 in good health. Some clones in this sample may be carry-over from other donors' samples. The gene calls are TRBV28 and TRBJ1-2; D possibly corresponds to TRBD1 (5 bases). Specimen: peripheral blood mononuclear cells. DNA for the CDR3: TGTGCCAGCAGTCGTGATGGGGGGTCAACTAACTATGGCTACACCTTC. Translating gives CASSRDGGSTNYGYTF.